This TCR beta chain was profiled in a study of Graves' ophthalmopathy and Graves' hyperthyroidism. Amplification targeted the TCR beta CDR3 regions, with RNA transcripts as the source material. RT-PCR in the first round used HTBI primers; a second-round multiplex PCR followed. TCRdb re-analysed the multiplex PCR reads in MiXCR, keeping a single row per CDR3 protein. The sample shows around 520,000 distinct CDR3 sequences, 35% to 45% of them seen only once. V lost 8 bases, J lost 8 bases, and 16 bases stayed unmatched. The length of the CDR3 is 14 residues. Germline V gene lookup returns CDR1 SQVTM and CDR2 ANQGSEA.

The TCR was taken from an adult man with Graves' hyperthyroidism. V gene TRBV29-1 combines with J gene TRBJ1-2; TRBD1 aligns across 8 bases. The specimen sequenced was peripheral blood or thyroid tissue (not recorded which). CDR3 sequence reads: CSSSAGLTGEGYTF. The CDR3, as DNA: TGCAGCAGTTCCGCCGGTTTGACAGGGGAGGGCTACACCTTC.